This T cell receptor beta chain was captured by sequencing in a study of blood T cell repertoires in COVID-19. Study-level background: From the United States, Italy and Spain came samples of acute and convalescent COVID-19. PBMCs, B-cell-depleted T cells, or T cells were the source of the cDNA or gDNA that made up the material.

Unmatched junction bases numbered 14, after V lost 6 bases and J lost 6 bases. In germline, CDR1 is MDHEN, CDR2 SYDVKM. The CDR3 runs 15 residues. Original processing methods: Cell counts per sample came from amplifying reference gene primers. Produced via immunoSEQ multiplex PCR; TCRdb's table is partial and in-frame only. The V and J calls and clone size come from that table; D and trimming were worked out from the DNA. The sample comprises roughly 380,000 clones, about four fifths of which are singletons, and under 1.2% rests with the top ten. The chain couples TRBV28 to TRBJ2-7; 7 bases are a match to TRBD1. The sequenced sample consisted of peripheral blood. This sequence was found in a human donor with acute or convalescent COVID-19. The donor label of this sample is uncertain. CDR3 in amino acids: CASRRPGTEGSEQYF. The DNA of the CDR3 is TGTGCCAGCAGGAGGCCCGGGACAGAGGGATCCGAGCAGTACTTC.